Reported below is one TCR beta chain. What it binds is unknown. The sample originates from a study of CD8 T cells in ankylosing spondylitis. The CDR3 extends over 13 amino acids. V was pared by 7 bases and J by 11 bases, with 20 bases between. Overall study findings and caveats: In synovial fluid and blood from reactive arthritis, some motif variants were previously reported. CD8+ by phenotype, disease-linked clones were relatively rare in peripheral blood. Among TCR beta sequences, a motif of eight highly homologous variants appeared characteristic of ankylosing spondylitis blood. As reported, disease-linked clones showed significant enrichment in matched ankylosing spondylitis synovial fluid.

Quantitative 5'-RACE was performed with molecular barcodes, and it yielded the TCR beta libraries. TCRdb re-called the 5' RACE reads with MiXCR, one entry per CDR3 protein. The table shows over 400,000 distinct CDR3 sequences, with roughly 25% occurring only once. Sequenced input: blood, either unsorted or a sorted T cell fraction (not recorded which). The chain recombines TRBV12-3 or TRBV12-4 with TRBJ1-1; no firm D call. The source of this sequence is a male donor with ankylosing spondylitis. The CDR3 region has the DNA TGTGCCAGCATTCTTGACATGGAAACGGAGGCTTTCTTT. It yields the protein CASILDMETEAFF.